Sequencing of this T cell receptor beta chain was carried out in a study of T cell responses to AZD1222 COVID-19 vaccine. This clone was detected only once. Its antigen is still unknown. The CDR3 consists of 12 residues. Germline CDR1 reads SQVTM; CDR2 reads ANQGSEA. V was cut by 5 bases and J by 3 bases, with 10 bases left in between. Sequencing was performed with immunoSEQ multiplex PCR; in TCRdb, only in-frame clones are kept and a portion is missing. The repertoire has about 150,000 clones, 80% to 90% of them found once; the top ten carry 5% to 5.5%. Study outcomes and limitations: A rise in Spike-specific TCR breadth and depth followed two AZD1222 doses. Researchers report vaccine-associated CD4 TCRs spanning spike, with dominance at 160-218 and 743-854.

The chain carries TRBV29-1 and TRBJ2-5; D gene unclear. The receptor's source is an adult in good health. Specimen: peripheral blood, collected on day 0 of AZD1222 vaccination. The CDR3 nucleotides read TGCAGCGTTCTTGGTTGGGAAGAGACCCAGTACTTC. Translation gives CSVLGWEETQYF.